This TCR beta chain emerged from a study of CD8+ T cells in alopecia areata. The study, taken as a whole, reports: Normal scalp had lower clonality than lesional scalp, with alopecia totalis/universalis lesions showing this most strongly.

The germline V gene has CDR1 GTSNPN and CDR2 SVGIG (reference sequence). The CDR3 loop spans 16 amino acids. Losses at the gene ends were 2 bases for V and 5 bases for J; bases not matched to a gene: 10. This clone was counted between two and nine times. Antigen: not known. Noted treatment: oral pan-JAK inhibitor, 5-10 mg twice daily. Investigators isolated RNA and reverse transcribed it into cDNA to act as the sequencing template. Assay: immunoSEQ multiplex PCR; the TCRdb copy retains only in-frame clones and omits some. The data hold about 64,000 clones, with roughly 46% observed a single time. Specimen: CD8+ T cells sorted from blood, collected around week 36, from a patient treated with tofacitinib. The clonotype was recovered from a human donor with alopecia areata. The chain joins TRBV30 to TRBJ2-1, with 9 bases lining up with TRBD2. The CDR3 DNA reads as TGTGCCTGGAGTCCGTACGTCGAGCGGGAGGACAATGAGCAGTTCTTC. Translation gives CAWSPYVEREDNEQFF.